Listed below are T cell receptor beta chains from one sample, sequenced in a study of cytotoxic CD8 clonotypes in ibrutinib-treated CLL. This table comes from immunoSEQ multiplex PCR, and its TCRdb copy is limited to in-frame clones, with some not included. The sample holds approximately 130,000 clones, 80% to 90% seen once. The sequencing used PBMCs, collected after 24 months of ibrutinib treatment. Receptor source: a human donor with chronic lymphocytic leukemia. Each CDR3 is given with its conserved first and last residue. Fields, in order: clone size, J gene, D gene, V gene, CDR3 DNA, CDR3 protein. The D gene is left open where the match is weak. Clone size is not always given. Where it is, it says once, few, many or a class for expanded clones.

clone_size: once; j_call: TRBJ2-7; d_call: -; v_call: TRBV10-3; cdr3_nt: TGTGCCATCAGTGAGTCTACAGGGTTATGGCGTAACGAGCAGTACTTC; cdr3_aa: CAISESTGLWRNEQYF
clone_size: -; j_call: TRBJ2-7; d_call: TRBD1; v_call: TRBV7-2; cdr3_nt: TGTGCCAGCAGCTGGCGACAGGGGGAGGACGAGCAGTACTTC; cdr3_aa: CASSWRQGEDEQYF
clone_size: few; j_call: TRBJ1-1; d_call: -; v_call: TRBV28; cdr3_nt: TGTGCCAGCAGTTTATTGGCAGCGCGTGAAGCTTTCTTT; cdr3_aa: CASSLLAAREAFF
clone_size: -; j_call: TRBJ1-4; d_call: -; v_call: TRBV7-2; cdr3_nt: TGTGCCAGCAACAATCGGGGGGGCGACGAAAAACTGTTTTTT; cdr3_aa: CASNNRGGDEKLFF
clone_size: -; j_call: TRBJ2-7; d_call: TRBD2; v_call: TRBV28; cdr3_nt: TGTGCCAGCAGGACCAGGACTAGCGGCGAGCAGTACTTC; cdr3_aa: CASRTRTSGEQYF
clone_size: -; j_call: TRBJ2-1; d_call: -; v_call: TRBV19; cdr3_nt: TGTGCCAGTACCACCCTTGGGGCAAGCGGGCAGAGCTCCTACAATGAGCAGTTCTTC; cdr3_aa: CASTTLGASGQSSYNEQFF
clone_size: -; j_call: TRBJ2-3; d_call: -; v_call: TRBV6-1; cdr3_nt: TGTGCCAGCAGTGAGGTGGATGGAGATACGCAGTATTTT; cdr3_aa: CASSEVDGDTQYF
clone_size: once; j_call: TRBJ1-2; d_call: -; v_call: TRBV7-9; cdr3_nt: TGTGCCAGCAGCTCCGGGGGAGCAACCTACTATGGCTACACCTTC; cdr3_aa: CASSSGGATYYGYTF
clone_size: -; j_call: TRBJ2-5; d_call: -; v_call: TRBV6-6; cdr3_nt: TGTGCCAGCAGTACCTACCCGGGACACTTCCAAGAGACCCAGTACTTC; cdr3_aa: CASSTYPGHFQETQYF
clone_size: -; j_call: TRBJ2-1; d_call: -; v_call: TRBV11-2; cdr3_nt: TGTGCCAGCAGCTTAGATACTAGCTCCTACAATGAGCAGTTCTTC; cdr3_aa: CASSLDTSSYNEQFF
clone_size: -; j_call: TRBJ1-2; d_call: TRBD1; v_call: TRBV7-2; cdr3_nt: TGTGCCAGCAGTCAGACTGACAGGGGTAGAAATGGCTACACCTTC; cdr3_aa: CASSQTDRGRNGYTF
clone_size: -; j_call: TRBJ2-3; d_call: TRBD2; v_call: TRBV2; cdr3_nt: TGTGCCAGCAGTTTCACTAGCGGGGGAGATACGCAGTATTTT; cdr3_aa: CASSFTSGGDTQYF
clone_size: -; j_call: TRBJ2-7; d_call: -; v_call: TRBV18; cdr3_nt: TGTGCCAGCTCACCACCGGAGGACAAGGGAAACTACGAGCAGTACTTC; cdr3_aa: CASSPPEDKGNYEQYF
clone_size: -; j_call: TRBJ2-1; d_call: -; v_call: TRBV30; cdr3_nt: TGTGCCTGGAGTCCCGGGGCTGAGCAGTTCTTC; cdr3_aa: CAWSPGAEQFF
clone_size: once; j_call: TRBJ2-2; d_call: -; v_call: TRBV27; cdr3_nt: TGTGCCAGCAGTCCATCGACCGGACTCCCGAACACCGGGGAGCTGTTTTTT; cdr3_aa: CASSPSTGLPNTGELFF
clone_size: -; j_call: TRBJ1-6; d_call: TRBD1; v_call: TRBV5-4; cdr3_nt: TGTGCCAGCAGCTTGGGTGGCAGGGGGAATTCACCCCTCCACTTT; cdr3_aa: CASSLGGRGNSPLHF
clone_size: -; j_call: TRBJ2-3; d_call: -; v_call: TRBV7-2; cdr3_nt: TGTGCCAGCAGCTTGGCCTACACAGATACGCAGTATTTT; cdr3_aa: CASSLAYTDTQYF
clone_size: -; j_call: TRBJ1-6; d_call: TRBD1; v_call: TRBV19; cdr3_nt: TGTGCCAGTAGTAATTGGCAGGGGGCCAGTAATTCACCCCTCCACTTT; cdr3_aa: CASSNWQGASNSPLHF
clone_size: once; j_call: TRBJ1-5; d_call: -; v_call: TRBV5-1; cdr3_nt: TGCGCCAGCAGCTTGGCCGCGGGGGGCAATCAGCCCCAGCATTTT; cdr3_aa: CASSLAAGGNQPQHF
clone_size: once; j_call: TRBJ1-3; d_call: TRBD1; v_call: TRBV29-1; cdr3_nt: TGCAGCGCACGGACAGGGGTCGACGGTGGAAACACCATATATTTT; cdr3_aa: CSARTGVDGGNTIYF